The following is a TCR beta chain sequence with its context. No antigen is known for it. No base quality values were provided; no much bigger clone lies one nucleotide off. The source of the sample is a study of blood T cell repertoires in COVID-19 (dated by TCRdb to the early 2020s). About the investigation overall: Samples covering the acute and convalescent phases of COVID-19 were provided by collaborators in the United States, Italy and Spain. HLA class I and class II types, where available, came from metadata supplied by the sample provider rather than from assay-based typing. Deeply sampled blood TCRbeta repertoires from subjects exposed to, actively infected with, or recovered from COVID-19 were included in the dataset. The samples were drawn from the first 160 participants of the ongoing ImmuneRACE study and from roughly 1,300 subjects provided by 6 global collaborators. The repertoires were released in a freely available public database meant as a resource for research on the immune response to SARS-CoV-2. The material from the prospective study consisted of cDNA or gDNA derived from T cells, B-cell-depleted T cells, or PBMCs. A de-identified subject ID, COVID-19 status, age in years and sex were almost always included in the sample metadata.

The immunoSEQ Assay, a bias-controlled multiplex PCR, was used to amplify TCRbeta CDR3 regions from genomic DNA. Per the authors' processing: Nucleated cell counts per sample were estimated from amplification of reference gene primers within the assay. Sequence reads were collapsed and filtered to measure the absolute abundance of every unique TCRbeta CDR3 rearrangement. For each sample, productive Simpson clonality was calculated as the square root of Simpson's diversity index across productive rearrangements. The table was pulled from immuneACCESS by TCRdb, which kept in-frame rearrangements only. Such tables lose some clones; where checked, under half of the loss comes from unresolved V genes, and the rest has no known cause. V and J calls and clone size come straight from that table; D and trimming were deduced from the DNA. In all, the sample holds approximately 300,000 clones, and about 82% of those were seen once. Approximately 1.5% of the sample belongs to the ten largest clones.

The collaborating institutions used their own protocols to collect whole blood in K2EDTA tubes. For TCRbeta analysis, collaborator samples were shipped as frozen whole blood, as isolated PBMCs, or as DNA extracted from either sample type. Based on the germline V gene (reference sequence), the CDR1 and CDR2 sequences are LNHDA and SQIVND. Trimming takes 9 bases from V and 5 bases from J, and the germline ends sit 22 bases apart. The CDR3 runs 15 residues from the cysteine to the phenylalanine. Just the 45-base CDR3 DNA is kept, in frame starting at base 1. Broader findings and caveats from the paper: The quantity of clinical and demographic metadata differed by source and by participant and was supplied without curation.

The source material was peripheral blood. This chain is built from TRBV19 and TRBJ1-1, with TRBD1 tentatively as D gene (5 bases match). This sequence originates from a woman in her forties or fifties with acute or convalescent COVID-19. The CDR3 reads as follows: CASTNHGGYETEAFF. The sequence in DNA is TGTGCCAGCACGAACCACGGGGGATATGAGACTGAAGCTTTCTTT. Beyond the CDR3, the reference TRBV19 and TRBJ1-1 genes provide the residues; the full variable domain reads: DGGITQSPKYLFRKEGQNVTLSCEQNLNHDAMYWYRQDPGQGLRLIYYSQIVNDFQKGDIAEGYSVSREKKESFPLTVTSAQKNPTAFYLCASTNHGGYETEAFFGQGTRLTVV.